The sequence of this TCR beta chain was determined in a study of blood T cells in healthy people across ages. The germline V gene encodes CDR1 MDHEN and CDR2 SYDVKM. The J segment lost 0 bases and the V segment lost 6 bases, leaving 8 bases of the junction unmatched. The CDR3 consists of 16 residues. Then a second PCR, running about 6 to 11 cycles, was carried out with a sample-barcoded 5' primer and a J-beta primer mix. Each CDR3 protein is one row after TCRdb ran MiXCR on the 5' RACE reads. The data show fewer than 700,000 distinct CDR3 sequences, around 48% seen once. The receptor was isolated from a man older than 75 in good health. The rearrangement uses TRBV28 and TRBJ2-7, with 10 positions matching TRBD1. The material sequenced was blood. The CDR3 sequence is CASRPLDRGLSYEQYF. As DNA, the CDR3 is TGTGCCAGCAGACCCCTTGACAGGGGGCTCTCCTACGAGCAGTACTTC.